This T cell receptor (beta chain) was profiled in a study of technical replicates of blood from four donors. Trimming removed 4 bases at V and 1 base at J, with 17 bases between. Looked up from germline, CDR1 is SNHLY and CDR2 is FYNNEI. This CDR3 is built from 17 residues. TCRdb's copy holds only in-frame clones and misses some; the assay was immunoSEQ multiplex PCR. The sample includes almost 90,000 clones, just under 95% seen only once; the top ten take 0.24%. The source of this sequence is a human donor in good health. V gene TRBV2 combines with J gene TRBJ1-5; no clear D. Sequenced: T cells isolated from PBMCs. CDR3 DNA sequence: TGTGCCAGCAGTGCAAATGAGGTGCAGTTCAGCAATCAGCCCCAGCATTTT. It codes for CASSANEVQFSNQPQHF.